This TCR beta chain comes out of a study of PD-1 blockade in classical Hodgkin lymphoma (dated by TCRdb to the early 2020s). The study in broad terms: Nivolumab dosing was 3 mg/kg intravenously every 2 weeks, continuing until either disease progression or unacceptable toxicity. A peripheral blood immune signature of response to PD-1 blockade in classical Hodgkin lymphoma was defined using TCR beta sequencing and CyTOF.

Genomic DNA was isolated using the Qiagen DNeasy kit from unsorted PBMCs as well as from negatively selected CD4+ and CD8+ fractions. Amplification of TCR beta CDR3 regions was done by immunoSEQ multiplex PCR with primers that anneal to V and J segments. A synthetic immune receptor repertoire was used to minimize amplification bias, and remaining bias was computationally removed after sequencing. Processing in the source paper ran as follows. Custom Python scripts were used to quantify repertoire diversity as the Shannon entropy index. Unsorted, CD4+ and CD8+ repertoires were analyzed separately, except in combined analyses where CD4+ and CD8+ sequences were merged in silico. A clone was considered expanded if an increase in frequency of at least 2-fold after treatment relative to C1D1 was found, and a pseudocount of 0.5 was applied to clones undetected at baseline. Singleton clones were defined as clones with 0 or 1 copy at C1D1, and non-singleton clones were defined as clones with 2 or more copies. Clones expanded in unsorted samples were assigned a CD4+, CD8+ or unknown annotation through matching of protein sequences in sorted samples from the same patient. Diversity changes from C1D1 to C4D1 were tested in paired samples using Wilcoxon tests. TCRdb provides this immuneACCESS table in a form limited to in-frame rearrangements. Some clones are lacking; in checked studies, under half of them reflect an unresolved V gene, and why the rest are absent is not known. V, J and clone size are those of that table, while D and trimming were read from the DNA. The table for this sample lists 100,000 or so clones; approximately 90% of them were counted only once. The ten largest make up 6.5% to 7.5% of the sample.

General findings and caveats noted by the study authors: The study covered only a single clinical trial cohort, and the causes of the repertoire differences, possibly disease activity or prior therapy, were still not defined. Baseline TCR diversity was reported to be lower in newly diagnosed patients than in healthy donors, and even lower in relapsed/refractory patients. Lower diversity was seen in patients whose nivolumab began less than 1 year after ASCT, and these patients were left out of later analyses so that immune reconstitution would not confound the results. Trial patients achieving complete response had baseline diversity similar to newly diagnosed patients, whereas partial responders and progressors had significantly lower diversity. A significant rise by C4D1 was seen in CD4+ but not CD8+ TCR diversity (p=0.0027 vs p=0.16), with the rise being most apparent in complete responders (p=0.02).

Notes on this clone: Its antigen specificity is not known. One base away there is no much larger clone; base qualities are not given.

Taken with the paper, the label for time point translates to: cycle 2 day 1 (C2D1) of nivolumab. All trial patients had relapsed after autologous stem cell transplantation, with cohorts A, B and C differing in prior brentuximab vedotin exposure. The trial cohort included fewer than 65 patients with relapsed/refractory classical Hodgkin lymphoma, and each patient had a best overall response of complete response, partial response or progressive disease. Single-agent nivolumab was administered to trial patients in the multi-cohort phase II CheckMate 205 trial. An independent review committee assessed best overall response by applying the 2007 International Working Group response criteria. Trial PBMCs were collected immediately before nivolumab initiation (C1D1) and during therapy at cycle 2 day 1 and cycle 4 day 1. Peripheral blood was collected in 8 mL Vacutainer Cell Preparation Tubes, from which PBMCs were isolated by centrifugation and then cryopreserved.

The sequence was collected from a human donor with classical Hodgkin lymphoma. The sample was peripheral blood mononuclear cells (PBMCs), taken before the second cycle of nivolumab.

The CDR3 protein is CAIREPSESNEQFF. The DNA sequence is TGTGCCATCAGGGAACCTAGCGAAAGTAATGAGCAGTTCTTC. Recombination joined TRBV10-3 with TRBJ2-1; TRBD2 is a weak D gene call, 6 bases matching. Taken from the germline V gene, the CDR1 and CDR2 loops are ENHRY and SYGVKD. The junction shows trimming of 6 bases on V and 7 bases on J, plus 16 bases between the germline ends. The CDR3 measures 14 amino acids from cysteine to phenylalanine. Of the read, only the CDR3 DNA is kept; its 42 bases are in frame from base 1.